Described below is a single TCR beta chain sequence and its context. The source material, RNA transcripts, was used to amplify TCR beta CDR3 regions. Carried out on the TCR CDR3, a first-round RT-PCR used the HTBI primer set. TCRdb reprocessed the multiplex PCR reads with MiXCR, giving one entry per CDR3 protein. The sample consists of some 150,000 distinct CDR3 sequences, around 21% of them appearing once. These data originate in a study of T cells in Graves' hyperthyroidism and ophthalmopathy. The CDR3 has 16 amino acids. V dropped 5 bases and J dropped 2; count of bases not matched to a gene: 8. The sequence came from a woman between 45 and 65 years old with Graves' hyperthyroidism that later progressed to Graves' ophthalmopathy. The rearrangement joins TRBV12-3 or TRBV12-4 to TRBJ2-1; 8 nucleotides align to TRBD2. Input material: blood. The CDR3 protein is CASSPGGATPYNEQFF. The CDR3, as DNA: TGTGCCAGCAGTCCCGGGGGGGCCACCCCCTACAATGAGCAGTTCTTC.